This T cell receptor beta chain was sequenced for a study of blood T cell repertoires in COVID-19. The junction had 3 bases not matched to a gene; V was cut back by 7 bases and J by 3 bases. In germline, CDR1 is LNHDA, CDR2 SQIVND (reference sequence). The CDR3 loop spans 13 amino acids. In the authors' methods: It was from reference gene primer amplification that nucleated cell counts were estimated. Some clones are missing from TCRdb's copy, which holds only in-frame ones; the method was immunoSEQ multiplex PCR. V and J calls plus clone size are reproduced from that table; the DNA served to infer D and trimming. Of about 260,000 clones listed, about nine tenths were seen once; the top ten hold over 4%. Only one count was recorded for this clone.

V and J are TRBV19 and TRBJ2-3, with TRBD1 matching over 8 bases. The sequenced sample consisted of peripheral blood. This clonotype originated in a man aged 55-75 years who had recovered from COVID-19. This CDR3 is CASTQGATDTQYF. The CDR3 DNA follows: TGTGCCAGTACGCAGGGGGCAACAGATACGCAGTATTTT.